This passage covers 9 T cell receptor beta chains from one sample sequenced in a study of T-cell reconstitution after alpha-beta-depleted transplantation in children (dated by TCRdb to between 2015 and 2016). Library method: PCR. Sequencing relied on an Illumina HiSeq 2500. TCR libraries were prepared with molecular barcoding, using unique molecular identifiers to normalize TCRbeta repertoire quantification. The public reads were reanalyzed by TCRdb: fastp trimming at Q25, MiXCR alignment, in-frame beta chains only. Each entry is one CDR3 protein sequence, shown with its most common DNA and genes. Counted in this sample were 400,000 to 500,000 distinct CDR3 sequences; about 11% of them appeared once. The biggest ten clones account for roughly 5% of the sample. The source material was PBMCs from the stem cell graft donor, sampled from the stem cell graft. The source of these receptors is a human donor who donated a stem cell graft to a child with acute myeloid leukemia.

The J gene is TRBJ2-5, the V gene TRBV2, with D perhaps given as TRBD1 or TRBD2 (6 bases each). V gave up 6 bases and J gave up 2 bases, with 13 bases separating them. The CDR3 sequence is 14 residues long. Germline V lookup: CDR1 SNHLY, CDR2 FYNNEI. This chain's CDR3 is CASSAGHTQETQYF. In DNA form, the CDR3 reads TGTGCCAGCAGCGCGGGACACACACAAGAGACCCAGTACTTC.

This clonotype was observed many times. The V gene is TRBV9, the J gene TRBJ2-3; the match to TRBD2 covers 7 bases. Germline V gene lookup returns CDR1 SGDLS and CDR2 YYNGEE. The CDR3 runs 16 residues. V lost 0 bases, J lost 2 bases, and 6 bases stayed unmatched. The CDR3 DNA reads as TGTGCCAGCAGCGTAGGGTCTAGCGGATCCACAGATACGCAGTATTTT. It codes for CASSVGSSGSTDTQYF. Complete variable domain (other parts from reference TRBV9 and TRBJ2-3): DSGVTQTPKHLITATGQRVTLRCSPRSGDLSVYWYQQSLDQGLQFLIQYYNGEERAKGNILERFSAQQFPDLHSELNLSSLELGDSALYFCASSVGSSGSTDTQYFGPGTRLTVL.

This clonotype was observed many times. The rearrangement links TRBV3-1 to TRBJ2-5; TRBD2 aligns across 7 bases. Germline values: CDR1 LGHDT, CDR2 YNNKEL (reference sequence). The CDR3 covers 14 residues. With V trimmed by 1 base and J by 4 bases, 3 bases remained unmatched. The CDR3 DNA is TGTGCCAGCAGCCAAGCTAGGGAGGGAGAGACCCAGTACTTC. Its protein is CASSQAREGETQYF.

The sample holds a few counts of this clonotype. The gene calls are TRBV5-1 and TRBJ2-1; 8 bases agree with TRBD1. V dropped 4 bases and J dropped 4; count of bases not matched to a gene: 4. The germline V gene has CDR1 SGHRS and CDR2 YFSETQ. CDR3 length equals 14 residues. This CDR3 is CASSPDRAYNEQFF. The DNA of the CDR3 is TGCGCCAGCAGCCCGGACAGGGCTTACAATGAGCAGTTCTTC. Using reference TRBV5-1 and TRBJ2-1 for the parts outside the CDR3, the full variable domain is KAGVTQTPRYLIKTRGQQVTLSCSPISGHRSVSWYQQTPGQGLQFLFEYFSETQRNKGNFPGRFSGRQFSNSRSEMNVSTLELGDSALYLCASSPDRAYNEQFFGPGTRLTVL.

This clonotype was recorded many times. This sequence joins TRBV20-1 and TRBJ2-3; D is possibly TRBD2 (6 bases). The germline V gene encodes CDR1 DFQATT and CDR2 SNEGSKA (reference sequence). The CDR3 extends over 14 amino acids. The V gene lost 3 bases and the J gene lost 2 bases, with 12 bases spanning the gap. DNA for the CDR3: TGCAGTGCTAGTGACCGGGGGTCCACAGATACGCAGTATTTT. It specifies CSASDRGSTDTQYF.

This clonotype has ten or more counts. The V call is TRBV20-1, the J call TRBJ2-1, with 9 nucleotides matching TRBD2. The germline CDR1 and CDR2 sequences are DFQATT and SNEGSKA (reference sequence). V dropped 4 bases and J dropped 5; count of bases not matched to a gene: 12. This CDR3 has 16 residues. The CDR3 coding sequence is TGCAGTGCTATAAGACTAGCGGCGTCTTGGGACAATGAGCAGTTCTTC. Amino acids: CSAIRLAASWDNEQFF.

This clonotype was found a few times. V is TRBV29-1 and J is TRBJ2-5, with D perhaps matching TRBD1 (5 bases). The V gene lost 4 bases and the J gene lost 2 bases, with 8 bases spanning the gap. This CDR3 comprises 12 residues. Germline V lookup: CDR1 SQVTM, CDR2 ANQGSEA. The CDR3, as DNA: TGCAGCGTTGGGAAGGGGCAAGAGACCCAGTACTTC. Translating gives CSVGKGQETQYF. Filled out from reference TRBV29-1 and TRBJ2-5, the complete variable domain reads SAVISQKPSRDICQRGTSLTIQCQVDSQVTMMFWYRQQPGQSLTLIATANQGSEATYESGFVIDKFPISRPNLTFSTLTVSNMSPEDSSIYLCSVGKGQETQYFGPGTRLLVL.

This clonotype was found a few times. J is TRBJ1-4 and V is TRBV9; no definite D call. Trimming cost V 0 bases and J 10 bases, with 16 bases left between them. The germline CDR1 and CDR2 sequences are SGDLS and YYNGEE. This CDR3 is built from 15 residues. In DNA form, the CDR3 reads TGTGCCAGCAGCGTAGAGTCAGCCCCCTCTGGAAAACTGTTTTTT. It codes for CASSVESAPSGKLFF.

This chain links TRBV14 with TRBJ2-7; D gene ambiguous. The V and J ends lost 1 base and 1 base respectively, with 5 bases between them. This CDR3 is built from 13 residues. Germline CDR1 is SGHDN and CDR2 is FVKESK. The CDR3 is CASSQGISYEQYF. DNA for the CDR3: TGTGCCAGCAGCCAAGGCATTTCCTACGAGCAGTACTTC. Using reference TRBV14 and TRBJ2-7 for the parts outside the CDR3, the full variable domain is EAGVTQFPSHSVIEKGQTVTLRCDPISGHDNLYWYRRVMGKEIKFLLHFVKESKQDESGMPNNRFLAERTGGTYSTLKVQPAELEDSGVYFCASSQGISYEQYFGPGTRLTVT.